These 14 T cell receptor beta chains share one sample of origin, sequenced in a study of metastatic and nonmetastatic thyroid tumors. The entire patient cohort was treatment-naive prior to thyroid surgery. TCRdb called clones again from the PCR reads with MiXCR. The sample has over 20,000 clones; 20% to 30% are singletons. The specimen was tumor tissue. Receptors were obtained from a male donor with papillary thyroid cancer or a benign thyroid nodule (not recorded which). Some clones in this sample may be carry-over from other donors' samples.

This rearrangement joins TRBV4-2 to TRBJ2-2, with a possible D match to TRBD2 (5 bases). Trimming stripped 0 bases from V and 0 bases from J, with 5 bases between. The CDR3 totals 15 residues. Germline lookup yields CDR1 LGHNA and CDR2 YNFKEQ. CDR3 region: CASSQERANTGELFF. The CDR3 DNA reads TGTGCCAGCAGCCAAGAGCGGGCGAACACCGGGGAGCTGTTTTTT.

This clone showed up just a few times. A much bigger clone sits one base away, suggesting this may be a read error. The chain's CDR3 is CASSEPQHF. DNA of the CDR3: TGTGCCAGCAGTGAGCCCCAGCATTTT. The V and J genes are TRBV6-4 and TRBJ1-5; no definite D call. Germline V lookup: CDR1 MRHNA, CDR2 SNTAGT. Trimming shortened V by 3 bases and J by 9 bases, and 0 bases separated the two germline ends. The CDR3 covers 9 residues.

Sample share makes this clone medium-sized. The chain has TRBV6-5 and TRBJ2-7, with TRBD2 identical over 7 bases. The V segment lost 2 bases and the J segment 3 bases; nucleotides outside the gene matches: 10. In germline, CDR1 is MNHEY, CDR2 SVGAGI. The CDR3 contains 16 residues. The CDR3 DNA reads as TGTGCCAGCAGTTACGAGGCTAGCGGAAATTACTACGAGCAGTACTTC. It yields the protein CASSYEASGNYYEQYF.

The chain joins TRBV6-2 or TRBV6-3 to TRBJ2-1; 11 nucleotides line up with TRBD1. The CDR3 has 17 amino acids. Trimming at V came to 4 bases and at J to 6 bases, leaving 11 bases not matched to a gene. Germline V gene data show CDR1 as MNHEY and CDR2 as SVGEGT. The CDR3 sequence is CASSSSFGDRGVNEQFF. CDR3 nucleotides: TGTGCCAGCAGTTCCTCTTTTGGGGACAGGGGGGTCAATGAGCAGTTCTTC.

This clone was seen at least ten times. This specimen includes other DNA sequences encoding the same CDR3. V usage is TRBV27 and J usage is TRBJ2-6, with D possibly TRBD2 on 6 matching bases. V lost 1 base to trimming and J lost 3 bases, with 16 bases between them. This CDR3 has 18 amino acids. Germline CDR1 MNHEY, CDR2 SMNVEV (reference sequence). DNA for the CDR3: TGTGCCAGCAGTTTATGGTGGAGGGGACGTTATGGGGCCAACGTCCTGACTTTC. As protein: CASSLWWRGRYGANVLTF.

This chain links TRBV19 with TRBJ2-3, with D perhaps matching TRBD2 (6 bases). The CDR3 is made up of 15 amino acids. Germline assignment: CDR1 LNHDA and CDR2 SQIVND (reference sequence). Trimming left V 9 bases short and J 3 bases short, with 19 bases between. The CDR3 DNA sequence: TGTGCCAGCAGCCGGAGGGGCACGGGGACAGATACGCAGTATTTT. Residues: CASSRRGTGTDTQYF. Full variable domain (outside the CDR3, taken from reference TRBV19 and TRBJ2-3): DGGITQSPKYLFRKEGQNVTLSCEQNLNHDAMYWYRQDPGQGLRLIYYSQIVNDFQKGDIAEGYSVSREKKESFPLTVTSAQKNPTAFYLCASSRRGTGTDTQYFGPGTRLTVL.

This chain links TRBV3-1 with TRBJ2-5; D uncertain. The CDR3 length is 16 residues. Germline values: CDR1 LGHDT, CDR2 YNNKEL (reference sequence). Trimming cost V 0 bases and J 1 base, with 12 bases left between them. The CDR3 loop is CASSQDLQELQETQYF. CDR3 nucleotides: TGTGCCAGCAGCCAAGACCTTCAGGAACTCCAAGAGACCCAGTACTTC.

This rearrangement joins TRBV11-1 to TRBJ2-7; possibly TRBD1 or TRBD2 for D (6 bases each). Trimming left V 4 bases short and J 1 base short, with 20 bases between. Looked up from germline, CDR1 is SGHAT and CDR2 is FQDESV (reference sequence). The CDR3 has 17 amino acids. The CDR3 coding sequence is TGTGCCAGCAGCTGGGGGCGGGGAAGTGCCTTTTCCTACGAGCAGTACTTC. Encoded protein: CASSWGRGSAFSYEQYF.

This clone was picked up a small number of times. The V and J genes are TRBV11-3 and TRBJ2-7, with 13 nucleotides matching TRBD2. The CDR3 length is 21 residues. Germline values: CDR1 SGHNT, CDR2 YENEEA. V lost 1 base and J lost 9; bases outside the gene matches: 24. The CDR3 reads CASSLVGLAGVFLPNMVGQYF. CDR3 nucleotide sequence: TGTGCCAGCAGCTTAGTAGGACTAGCGGGAGTATTTCTTCCGAACATGGTAGGGCAGTACTTC.

Many counts were recorded for this clone. In DNA, the CDR3 is TGCGCCAGCAGCCAAGATCGCCTAGCGAATGAAGAGACCCAGTACTTC. Protein: CASSQDRLANEETQYF. The chain employs TRBV4-1 and TRBJ2-5; the D gene is possibly TRBD2 (6 bases). The CDR3 is made up of 16 amino acids. Trimming left V 0 bases short and J 3 bases short, with 14 bases between. Germline lookup yields CDR1 MGHRA and CDR2 YSYEKL.

This clone was recorded many times. The DNA of the CDR3 is TGTGCCACCAGCCCGGGGGGGTTGGGCACTGAAGCTTTCTTT. It is translated as CATSPGGLGTEAFF. The chain employs TRBV15 and TRBJ1-1; D possibly corresponds to TRBD1 (5 bases). The germline CDR1 and CDR2 sequences are LNHNV and YYDKDF (reference sequence). Trimming left V 5 bases short and J 4 bases short, with 14 bases between. This CDR3 spans 14 amino acids.

This clone occurred many times. The chain is built from TRBV6-2 or TRBV6-3 and TRBJ2-7; 7 nucleotides agree with TRBD1. V gave up 5 bases and J gave up 3 bases; unmatched junction bases: 7. Per the germline V gene, CDR1 is MNHEY and CDR2 is SVGEGT. This CDR3 is built from 14 residues. CDR3 protein: CASSPRDSYYEQYF. The CDR3 coding sequence is TGTGCCAGCAGTCCCCGGGACAGTTACTACGAGCAGTACTTC.

This clone was counted ten times or more. The chain couples TRBV14 to TRBJ1-3; D gene ambiguous. Germline values: CDR1 SGHDN, CDR2 FVKESK. The CDR3 spans 19 residues. The ends were cut back, 4 bases at V and 1 base at J, with 23 bases in the middle. Here the CDR3 reads CASSPRVNLGPISGNTIYF. The CDR3 coding sequence is TGTGCCAGCAGCCCGCGGGTCAACCTAGGCCCCATATCTGGAAACACCATATATTTT. The complete variable domain, with remaining parts taken from reference TRBV14 and TRBJ1-3, reads EAGVTQFPSHSVIEKGQTVTLRCDPISGHDNLYWYRRVMGKEIKFLLHFVKESKQDESGMPNNRFLAERTGGTYSTLKVQPAELEDSGVYFCASSPRVNLGPISGNTIYFGEGSWLTVV.

At least ten counts were recorded for this clone. The V gene is TRBV6-1, the J gene TRBJ2-7; 10 nucleotides agree with TRBD2. CDR1 is MNHNS, CDR2 SASEGT, per germline. This CDR3 region has 15 residues. With V trimmed by 3 bases and J by 2 bases, 4 bases remained unmatched. The chain's CDR3 is CASSDGGLAAYEQYF. CDR3 DNA sequence: TGTGCCAGCAGTGATGGTGGACTAGCGGCCTACGAGCAGTACTTC.